The next 22 T cell receptor beta chains were all read from a single sample in a study of T cell responses to AZD1222 COVID-19 vaccine. Data came from immunoSEQ multiplex PCR; TCRdb stores just in-frame clones and leaves some out. The table records more than 50,000 clones, 79% of them present only once. Here the sequenced sample was peripheral blood, taken on day 0 of MenACWY control vaccination. These TCRs come from an adult in good health.

This chain joins TRBV28 and TRBJ2-7, with D possibly being TRBD2 (5 bases). The V gene lost 3 bases and the J gene lost 6 bases, with 15 bases spanning the gap. Per germline, CDR1 MDHEN and CDR2 SYDVKM. The CDR3 consists of 14 residues. The CDR3 coding sequence is TGTGCCAGCAGTTTTATGCCCTCGGGAAGCGAGCAGTACTTC. This codes for CASSFMPSGSEQYF.

The J gene is TRBJ1-1, the V gene TRBV6-1; D remains ambiguous. The CDR3 sequence is 10 residues long. V shed 3 bases and J shed 10 bases, with 6 bases lying between them. Germline assignment: CDR1 MNHNS and CDR2 SASEGT. The CDR3 here is CASSDWGAFF. CDR3 coding DNA: TGTGCCAGCAGTGATTGGGGAGCTTTCTTT.

The count of this clone is one. The chain employs TRBV4-3 and TRBJ1-2, with 11 bases fitting TRBD1. The trim removed 3 bases at V and 7 bases at J, leaving 7 bases unmatched. CDR3 length: 15 amino acids. CDR1 is LGHNA and CDR2 is YSLEER in the germline V gene. The CDR3 DNA reads as TGCGCCAGCAGCCACATGGACAGGGGGCGAGGTGGCTACACCTTC. It codes for CASSHMDRGRGGYTF.

This clone was detected once. V and J are TRBV5-6 and TRBJ2-7; 8 bases are shared with TRBD2. V was pared by 1 base and J by 4 bases, with 1 base of the junction left unmatched. Germline V gene lookup returns CDR1 SGHDT and CDR2 YYEEEE. This CDR3 spans 13 amino acids. The CDR3 protein is CASSLLAGYEQYF. The CDR3 DNA reads TGTGCCAGCAGCTTGTTAGCGGGGTACGAGCAGTACTTC. Complete variable domain (other parts from reference TRBV5-6 and TRBJ2-7): DAGVTQSPTHLIKTRGQQVTLRCSPKSGHDTVSWYQQALGQGPQFIFQYYEEEERQRGNFPDRFSGHQFPNYSSELNVNALLLGDSALYLCASSLLAGYEQYFGPGTRLTVT.

This clone was recorded only once. V and J are TRBV4-1 and TRBJ1-2, with 10 bases fitting TRBD1. Germline loops: CDR1 MGHRA, CDR2 YSYEKL. J was trimmed by 3 bases and V by 4 bases; bases with no gene match: 14. The CDR3 is made up of 18 amino acids. The CDR3 loop is CASSPLLKTGGIDYGYTF. CDR3 sequence (DNA): TGCGCCAGCAGCCCCTTACTAAAGACAGGGGGCATTGACTATGGCTACACCTTC.

This clone turned up a few times. This chain uses TRBV7-8 with TRBJ1-1, with D unclear. The length of the CDR3 is 13 residues. The germline V gene has CDR1 SGHVS and CDR2 FQNEAQ. The V gene lost 1 base and the J gene lost 4 bases, with 7 bases spanning the gap. In nucleotides, the CDR3 is TGTGCCAGCAGCTTAGACAGCGGCACTGAAGCTTTCTTT. Residues: CASSLDSGTEAFF.

The rearrangement uses TRBV19 and TRBJ2-5; D remains ambiguous. Germline assignment: CDR1 LNHDA and CDR2 SQIVND (reference sequence). Trimming took 3 bases from V and 0 from J, leaving 11 bases between them. The CDR3 has 15 amino acids. The CDR3 sequence: CASSIGRGHQETQYF. The CDR3 DNA reads as TGTGCCAGTAGTATCGGGCGAGGACACCAAGAGACCCAGTACTTC.

The genes are TRBV6-6 and TRBJ1-6, with 9 nucleotides matching TRBD1. Germline V gene sequence: CDR1 MNHNY, CDR2 SVGAGI (reference sequence). V shed 6 bases, J shed 6 bases, and the junction held 3 bases outside the gene matches. The CDR3 extends over 14 amino acids. CDR3 nucleotides: TGTGCCAGCAGGACGGGACAGGGTAATTCACCCCTCCACTTT. Translating it yields CASRTGQGNSPLHF.

This chain uses TRBV2 with TRBJ1-1; the D gene is possibly TRBD1 (6 bases). The CDR3 contains 14 residues. V lost 7 bases, J lost 6 bases, and 18 bases lay in between. CDR1 and CDR2 (germline): SNHLY, FYNNEI. This chain's CDR3 is CASTPDRKGAEAFF. The CDR3 DNA reads TGTGCCAGCACCCCCGACAGGAAGGGGGCTGAAGCTTTCTTT.

The chain is built from TRBV9 and TRBJ1-2, with D possibly TRBD1 on 6 matching bases. V was trimmed by 0 bases and J by 5 bases, leaving 11 bases between them. Germline V lookup: CDR1 SGDLS, CDR2 YYNGEE. The CDR3 contains 14 residues. Here the CDR3 reads CASSVALGAYGYTF. The DNA of the CDR3 is TGTGCCAGCAGCGTAGCTTTGGGGGCTTATGGCTACACCTTC.

This chain uses TRBV5-4 with TRBJ1-3; D possibly corresponds to TRBD1 (6 bases). From germline, CDR1 is SGHNT and CDR2 YYREEE (reference sequence). V was pared by 3 bases and J by 8 bases, with 15 bases between. The CDR3 spans 14 residues. The DNA of the CDR3 is TGTGCCAGCAGCTCCAAGTCGGGGGCTGACACCATATATTTT. Its protein is CASSSKSGADTIYF.

This chain uses TRBV30 with TRBJ2-1, with a weak D call TRBD1 (5 bases). The CDR3 is 15 amino acids. Germline assignment: CDR1 GTSNPN and CDR2 SVGIG (reference sequence). Trimming stripped 1 base from V and 6 bases from J, with 16 bases between. The CDR3 nucleotides read TGTGCCTGGAGTGATCTGGGGCTCGTTGTCAATGAGCAGTTCTTC. This sequence encodes CAWSDLGLVVNEQFF.

V is TRBV5-1 and J is TRBJ1-5, with 8 bases fitting TRBD1. The germline V gene encodes CDR1 SGHRS and CDR2 YFSETQ. V was clipped by 3 bases and J by 5 bases; unmatched bases: 7. The CDR3 contains 15 residues. The CDR3 coding sequence is TGCGCCAGCAGCTATTATCCACAGGGGGATCAGCCCCAGCATTTT. Translation: CASSYYPQGDQPQHF. The complete variable domain, with remaining parts taken from reference TRBV5-1 and TRBJ1-5, reads KAGVTQTPRYLIKTRGQQVTLSCSPISGHRSVSWYQQTPGQGLQFLFEYFSETQRNKGNFPGRFSGRQFSNSRSEMNVSTLELGDSALYLCASSYYPQGDQPQHFGDGTRLSIL.

This sequence joins TRBV19 and TRBJ1-2; unclear D gene. The CDR3 contains 13 residues. Trimming shortened V by 4 bases and J by 13 bases, and 19 bases separated the two germline ends. Germline CDR1 reads LNHDA; CDR2 reads SQIVND (reference sequence). This chain's CDR3 is CASSTSGGGVGTF. CDR3 bases: TGTGCCAGTAGTACATCGGGTGGAGGTGTCGGCACCTTC.

This rearrangement joins TRBV2 to TRBJ2-5, with D possibly TRBD1 on 5 matching bases. CDR3 length equals 15 residues. Trimming shortened V by 2 bases and J by 5 bases, and 15 bases separated the two germline ends. CDR1 is SNHLY and CDR2 is FYNNEI in the germline V gene. The CDR3 is CASSEPQGSRETQYF. The CDR3 DNA sequence: TGTGCCAGCAGTGAACCGCAGGGAAGCAGGGAGACCCAGTACTTC.

A few counts support this clone. The same CDR3 also results from other DNA sequences found in this sample. This chain uses TRBV3-1 (or the pseudogene TRBV3-2) with TRBJ1-6; D is ambiguous. The CDR3 runs 12 residues. Germline CDR1 reads LGHDT; CDR2 reads YNNKEL (reference sequence). With 1 base removed from V and 10 bases from J, the gap between germline ends came to 5 bases. CDR3 coding DNA: TGTGCCAGCAGCCAAGGGGAGTCACCCCTCCACTTT. Its translation is CASSQGESPLHF.

The chain joins TRBV5-1 to TRBJ2-2, with a weak D call TRBD2 (6 bases). V lost 4 bases and J lost 6, with 13 bases in between. Germline V gives CDR1 SGHRS, CDR2 YFSETQ. CDR3 length: 14 residues. As DNA, the CDR3 is TGCGCCAGCAGCCTTCAATCGGGGGCCGGGGAGCTGTTTTTT. This encodes CASSLQSGAGELFF. Supplemented by reference TRBV5-1 and TRBJ2-2, the full variable domain reads KAGVTQTPRYLIKTRGQQVTLSCSPISGHRSVSWYQQTPGQGLQFLFEYFSETQRNKGNFPGRFSGRQFSNSRSEMNVSTLELGDSALYLCASSLQSGAGELFFGEGSRLTVL.

This clone has a handful of counts. This chain connects TRBV9 to TRBJ1-6; the D gene is possibly TRBD1 (5 bases). Germline CDR1 SGDLS, CDR2 YYNGEE. This CDR3 spans 14 amino acids. Trimming cost V 0 bases and J 10 bases, with 11 bases left between them. The DNA for the CDR3 is TGTGCCAGCAGCGTAGAGGGGCGCGAGTCACCCCTCCACTTT. Translation gives CASSVEGRESPLHF.

This chain links TRBV5-1 with TRBJ2-1; TRBD1 matches 9 bases. CDR3 size: 15 residues. Germline loops: CDR1 SGHRS, CDR2 YFSETQ. The V segment lost 1 base and the J segment 9 bases; nucleotides outside the gene matches: 8. The CDR3 loop is CASSLNRGRKVEQFF. The CDR3 DNA follows: TGCGCCAGCAGCTTGAACAGGGGGCGCAAGGTTGAGCAGTTCTTC.

This clone was recorded a few times. This chain uses TRBV29-1 with TRBJ1-2, with D possibly matching TRBD1 (5 bases). The CDR3 covers 15 residues. Germline V CDR1 and CDR2: SQVTM, ANQGSEA. Trimming pared 6 bases from V and 5 bases from J, leaving 22 bases between. The DNA of the CDR3 is TGCAGCGTCACCGGGACGGACGACTTAGGGTATGGCTACACCTTC. Translating gives CSVTGTDDLGYGYTF.

The rearrangement links TRBV5-4 to TRBJ1-2; 7 bases are a match to TRBD1. Germline lookup yields CDR1 SGHNT and CDR2 YYREEE (reference sequence). J lost 3 bases, V lost 4 bases, and 6 bases had no gene match. The CDR3 has 14 residues. The CDR3 region has the DNA TGTGCCAGCAGCCTCGACAGGGCCCACTATGGCTACACCTTC. Translated: CASSLDRAHYGYTF. Looking up the rest from reference TRBV5-4 and TRBJ1-2 gives the full variable domain: ETGVTQSPTHLIKTRGQQVTLRCSSQSGHNTVSWYQQALGQGPQFIFQYYREEENGRGNFPPRFSGLQFPNYSSELNVNALELDDSALYLCASSLDRAHYGYTFGSGTRLTVV.

This sequence joins TRBV5-1 and TRBJ2-3, with D possibly matching TRBD2 (5 bases). V was shortened by 4 bases and J by 0 bases, with 15 bases between the two germline ends. Germline loops: CDR1 SGHRS, CDR2 YFSETQ. There are 16 residues in the CDR3. As DNA, the CDR3 is TGCGCCAGCAGCACCGACGGGATTCTTAGCACAGATACGCAGTATTTT. Amino acid sequence: CASSTDGILSTDTQYF.